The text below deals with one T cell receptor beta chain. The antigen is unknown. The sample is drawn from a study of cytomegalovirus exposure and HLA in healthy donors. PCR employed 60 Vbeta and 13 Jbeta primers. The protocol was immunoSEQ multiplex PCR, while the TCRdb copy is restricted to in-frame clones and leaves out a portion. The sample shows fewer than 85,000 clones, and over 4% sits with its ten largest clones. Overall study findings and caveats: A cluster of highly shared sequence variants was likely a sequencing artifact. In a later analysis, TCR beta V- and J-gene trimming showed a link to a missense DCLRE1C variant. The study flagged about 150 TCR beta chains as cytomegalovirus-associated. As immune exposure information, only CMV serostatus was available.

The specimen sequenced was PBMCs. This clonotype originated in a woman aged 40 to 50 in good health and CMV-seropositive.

In DNA, the CDR3 is TGTGCCAGCAGCTTACTAGCGGGGGGGCAAGAGACCCAGTACTTC. Amino acids: CASSLLAGGQETQYF. J is TRBJ2-5 and V is TRBV7-8; TRBD2 matches at 12 bases. J was trimmed by 2 bases and V by 2 bases; bases with no gene match: 0. From germline, CDR1 is SGHVS and CDR2 FQNEAQ. This CDR3 contains 15 residues.